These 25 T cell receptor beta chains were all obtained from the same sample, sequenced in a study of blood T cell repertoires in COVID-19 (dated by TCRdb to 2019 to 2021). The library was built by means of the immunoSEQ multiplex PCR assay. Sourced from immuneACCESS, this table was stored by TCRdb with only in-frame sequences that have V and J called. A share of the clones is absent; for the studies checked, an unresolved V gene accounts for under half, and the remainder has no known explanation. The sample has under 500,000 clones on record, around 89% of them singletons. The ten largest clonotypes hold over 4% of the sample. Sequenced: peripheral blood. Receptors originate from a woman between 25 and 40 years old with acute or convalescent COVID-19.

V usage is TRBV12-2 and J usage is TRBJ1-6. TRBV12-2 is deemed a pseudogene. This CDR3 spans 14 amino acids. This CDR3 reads CASRPRTGNSPLHF. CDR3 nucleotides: TGTGCAAGTCGCCCCCGGACGGGAAATTCACCCCTCCACTTT.

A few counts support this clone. Here the CDR3 reads CASSLGVRGLPLHF. In DNA form, the CDR3 reads TGTGCCAGCAGCTTGGGGGTACGGGGTCTGCCCCTCCACTTT. The genes are TRBV5-6 and TRBJ1-6, with D hard to call. V was clipped by 0 bases and J by 13 bases, with 14 bases between them. Germline V gives CDR1 SGHDT, CDR2 YYEEEE. CDR3 length: 14 residues.

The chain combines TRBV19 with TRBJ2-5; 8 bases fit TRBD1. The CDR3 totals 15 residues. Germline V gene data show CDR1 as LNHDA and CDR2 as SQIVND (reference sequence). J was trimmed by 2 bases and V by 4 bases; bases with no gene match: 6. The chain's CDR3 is CASSRKQGGQETQYF. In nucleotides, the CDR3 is TGTGCCAGTAGTAGGAAACAGGGGGGACAAGAGACCCAGTACTTC.

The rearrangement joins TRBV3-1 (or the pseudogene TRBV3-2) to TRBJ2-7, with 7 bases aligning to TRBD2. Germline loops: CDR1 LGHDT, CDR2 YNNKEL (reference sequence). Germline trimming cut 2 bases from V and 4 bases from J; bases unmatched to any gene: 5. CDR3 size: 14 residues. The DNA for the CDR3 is TGTGCCAGCAGCCAACAAGCGGGGCCGTACGAGCAGTACTTC. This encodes CASSQQAGPYEQYF.

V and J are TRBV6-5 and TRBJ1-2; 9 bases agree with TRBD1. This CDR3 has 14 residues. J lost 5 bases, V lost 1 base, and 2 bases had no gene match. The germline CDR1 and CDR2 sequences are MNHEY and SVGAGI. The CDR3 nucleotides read TGTGCCAGCAGTTACTACGGGACAGGGTATGGCTACACCTTC. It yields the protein CASSYYGTGYGYTF.

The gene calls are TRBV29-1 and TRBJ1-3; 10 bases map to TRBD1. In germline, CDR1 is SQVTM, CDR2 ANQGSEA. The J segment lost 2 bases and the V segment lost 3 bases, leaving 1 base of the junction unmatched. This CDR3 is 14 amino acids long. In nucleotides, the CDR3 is TGCAGCGTTGACGGGACAGGGGCTGGAAACACCATATATTTT. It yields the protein CSVDGTGAGNTIYF.

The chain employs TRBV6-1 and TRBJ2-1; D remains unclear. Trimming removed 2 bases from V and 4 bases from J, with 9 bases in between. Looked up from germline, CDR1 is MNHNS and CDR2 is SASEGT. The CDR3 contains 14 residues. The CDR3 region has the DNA TGTGCCAGCAGTGAATTTGGCAGTTACAATGAGCAGTTCTTC. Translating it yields CASSEFGSYNEQFF.

The CDR3 is CASSGDFLNEGSQYF. Written as DNA, the CDR3 is TGTGCCAGCAGCGGGGACTTTCTTAACGAAGGGTCGCAGTATTTT. The V gene is TRBV11-2, the J gene TRBJ2-3; tentatively, D is TRBD2 (6 bases). There are 15 residues in the CDR3. Germline-derived CDR1 and CDR2 are SGHAT and FQNNGV. Between the trimmed V and J ends, which lost 5 bases and 10 bases, there was a span of 22 bases.

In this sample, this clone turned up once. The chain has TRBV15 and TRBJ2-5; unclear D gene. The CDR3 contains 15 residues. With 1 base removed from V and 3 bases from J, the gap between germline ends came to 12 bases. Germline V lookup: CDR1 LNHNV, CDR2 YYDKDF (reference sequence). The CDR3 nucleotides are TGTGCCACCAGCAGAGGTCGTCTATATGAAGAGACCCAGTACTTC. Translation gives CATSRGRLYEETQYF. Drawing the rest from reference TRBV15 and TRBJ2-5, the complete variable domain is DAMVIQNPRYQVTQFGKPVTLSCSQTLNHNVMYWYQQKSSQAPKLLFHYYDKDFNNEADTPDNFQSRRPNTSFCFLDIRSPGLGDTAMYLCATSRGRLYEETQYFGPGTRLLVL.

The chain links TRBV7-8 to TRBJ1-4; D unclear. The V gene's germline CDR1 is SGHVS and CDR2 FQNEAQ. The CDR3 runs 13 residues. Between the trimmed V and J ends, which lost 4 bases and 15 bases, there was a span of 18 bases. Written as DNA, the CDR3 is TGTGCCAGCAGCTCACTCGACGACTTGATTTTGTTTTTT. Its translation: CASSSLDDLILFF.

The CDR3 sequence: CASSVTGSGNTIYF. In DNA, the CDR3 is TGTGCCAGCAGCGTGACAGGTTCTGGAAACACCATATATTTT. The V call is TRBV9, the J call TRBJ1-3, with D perhaps matching TRBD1 (6 bases). The CDR3 is 14 residues long. Germline CDR1 reads SGDLS; CDR2 reads YYNGEE. V lost 2 bases to trimming and J lost 1 base, with 7 bases between them.

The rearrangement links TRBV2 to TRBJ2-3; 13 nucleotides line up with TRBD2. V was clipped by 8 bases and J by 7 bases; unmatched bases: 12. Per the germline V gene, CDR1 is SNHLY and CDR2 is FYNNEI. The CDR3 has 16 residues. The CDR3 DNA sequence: TGTGCCAGCCCACTAGCGGGGGGGCTGAGTTTTAATACGCAGTATTTT. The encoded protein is CASPLAGGLSFNTQYF.

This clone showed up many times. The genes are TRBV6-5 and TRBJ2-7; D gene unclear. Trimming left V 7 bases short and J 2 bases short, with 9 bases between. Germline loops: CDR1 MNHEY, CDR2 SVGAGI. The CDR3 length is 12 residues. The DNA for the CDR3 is TGTGCCAGCACCAGGTCTGCCTACGAGCAGTACTTC. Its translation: CASTRSAYEQYF.

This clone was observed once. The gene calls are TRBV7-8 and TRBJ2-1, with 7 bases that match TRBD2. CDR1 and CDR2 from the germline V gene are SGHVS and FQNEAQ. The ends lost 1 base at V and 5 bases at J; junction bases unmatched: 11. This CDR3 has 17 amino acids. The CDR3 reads CASSLGKASGLNNEQFF. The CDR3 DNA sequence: TGTGCCAGCAGCTTAGGAAAGGCTAGCGGCCTAAACAATGAGCAGTTCTTC.

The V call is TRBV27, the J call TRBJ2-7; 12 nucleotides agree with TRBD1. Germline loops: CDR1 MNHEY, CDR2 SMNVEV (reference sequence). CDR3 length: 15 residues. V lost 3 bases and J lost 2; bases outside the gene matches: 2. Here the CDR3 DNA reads TGTGCCAGCAGTTTTCGGGACAGGGGGCCCTACGAGCAGTACTTC. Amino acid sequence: CASSFRDRGPYEQYF.

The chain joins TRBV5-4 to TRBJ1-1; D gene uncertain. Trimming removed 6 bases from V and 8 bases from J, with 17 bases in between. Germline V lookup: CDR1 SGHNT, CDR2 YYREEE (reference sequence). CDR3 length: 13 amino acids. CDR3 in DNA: TGTGCCAGCATCTTAGAACGGGGAGGGGAAGCTTTCTTT. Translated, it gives CASILERGGEAFF.

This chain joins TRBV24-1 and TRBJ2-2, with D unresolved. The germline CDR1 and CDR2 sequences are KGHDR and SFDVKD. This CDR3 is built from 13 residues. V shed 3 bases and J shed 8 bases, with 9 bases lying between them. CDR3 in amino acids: CATSDLRMGELFF. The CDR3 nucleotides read TGTGCCACCAGTGATCTGAGGATGGGGGAGCTGTTTTTT.

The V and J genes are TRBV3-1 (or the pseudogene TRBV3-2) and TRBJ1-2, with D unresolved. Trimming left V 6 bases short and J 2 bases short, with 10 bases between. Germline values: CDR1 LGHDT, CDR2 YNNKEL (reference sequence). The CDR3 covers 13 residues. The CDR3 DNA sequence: TGTGCCAGCAGGCCCGGGATCAACTATGGCTACACCTTC. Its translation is CASRPGINYGYTF.

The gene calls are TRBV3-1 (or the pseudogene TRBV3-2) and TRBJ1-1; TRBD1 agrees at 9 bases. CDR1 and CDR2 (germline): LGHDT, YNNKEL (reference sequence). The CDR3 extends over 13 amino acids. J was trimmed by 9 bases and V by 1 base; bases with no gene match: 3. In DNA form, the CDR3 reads TGTGCCAGCAGCCAAGGGGACAGGGTGAAAGCTTTCTTT. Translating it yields CASSQGDRVKAFF.

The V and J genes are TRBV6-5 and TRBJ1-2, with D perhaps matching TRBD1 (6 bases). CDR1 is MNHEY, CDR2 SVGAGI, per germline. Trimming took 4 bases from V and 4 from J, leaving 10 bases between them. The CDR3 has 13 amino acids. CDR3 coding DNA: TGTGCCAGCAGTTCTGGACAGCTCTATGGCTACACCTTC. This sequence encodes CASSSGQLYGYTF.

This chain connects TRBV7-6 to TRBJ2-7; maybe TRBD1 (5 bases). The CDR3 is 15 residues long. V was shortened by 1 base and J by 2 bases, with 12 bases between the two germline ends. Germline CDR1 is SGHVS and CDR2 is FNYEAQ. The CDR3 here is CASSLEGFPTYEQYF. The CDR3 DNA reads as TGTGCCAGCAGCTTAGAGGGGTTCCCTACCTACGAGCAGTACTTC.

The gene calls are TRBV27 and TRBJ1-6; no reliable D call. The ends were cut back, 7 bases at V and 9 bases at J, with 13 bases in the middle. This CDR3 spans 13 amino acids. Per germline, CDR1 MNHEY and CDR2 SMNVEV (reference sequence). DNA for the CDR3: TGTGCCAGCAAGATAACTCAACTTTCACCCCTCCACTTT. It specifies CASKITQLSPLHF.

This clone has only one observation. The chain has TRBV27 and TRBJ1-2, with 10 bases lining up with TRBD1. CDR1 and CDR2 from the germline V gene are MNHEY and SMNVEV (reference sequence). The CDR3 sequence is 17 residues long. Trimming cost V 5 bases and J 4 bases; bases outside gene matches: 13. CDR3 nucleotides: TGTGCCAGCAGTATTACGGGGGGGACAGGGGACCTCTATGGCTACACCTTC. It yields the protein CASSITGGTGDLYGYTF.

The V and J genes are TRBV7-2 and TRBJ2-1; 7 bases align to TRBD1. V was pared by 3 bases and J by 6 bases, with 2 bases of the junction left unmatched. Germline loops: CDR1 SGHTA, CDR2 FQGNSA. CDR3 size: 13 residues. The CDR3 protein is CASSLGTVNEQFF. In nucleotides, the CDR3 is TGTGCCAGCAGCTTGGGGACAGTCAATGAGCAGTTCTTC.

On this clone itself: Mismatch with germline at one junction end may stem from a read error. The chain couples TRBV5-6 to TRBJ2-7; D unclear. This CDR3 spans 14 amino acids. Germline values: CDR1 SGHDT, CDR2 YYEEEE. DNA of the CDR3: TGTGCCAGCAGCTTGGGCGGCCTTCTGGTCGATACCAACTTC. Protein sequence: CASSLGGLLVDTNF.